The 7 T cell receptor beta chains given below trace back to one sample, sequenced in a study of Tregs in tolerant kidney transplant recipients. Only in-frame clones appear in the TCRdb table, and some are missing; sequencing was by immunoSEQ multiplex PCR. The table includes about 94,000 clones, 93% detected once. Sequencing was performed on CD4+ T cells from blood, taken before the transplant. These receptors were obtained from a human donor who received a combined kidney and bone marrow transplant.

This chain joins TRBV11-2 and TRBJ2-3; D remains ambiguous. V lost 0 bases and J 1 base, leaving 8 bases between the germline ends. This CDR3 has 15 residues. Germline assignment: CDR1 SGHAT and CDR2 FQNNGV. In DNA form, the CDR3 reads TGTGCCAGCAGCTTAGAGGTCCAGGGCACAGATACGCAGTATTTT. It yields the protein CASSLEVQGTDTQYF.

This chain uses TRBV5-6 with TRBJ2-3; 7 bases map to TRBD1. Germline loops: CDR1 SGHDT, CDR2 YYEEEE. This CDR3 comprises 16 residues. V gave up 4 bases and J gave up 3 bases; unmatched junction bases: 11. The CDR3 DNA reads as TGTGCCAGCAGCGACCCTACAGGGGTTGGGACAGATACGCAGTATTTT. It codes for CASSDPTGVGTDTQYF.

This chain links TRBV28 with TRBJ2-2; TRBD2 might be the D (5 bases). The CDR3 loop spans 13 amino acids. Germline V gene sequence: CDR1 MDHEN, CDR2 SYDVKM. The ends were cut back, 7 bases at V and 1 base at J, with 7 bases in the middle. The CDR3 is CASIRENTGELFF. The CDR3 bases are TGTGCCAGCATCCGGGAGAACACCGGGGAGCTGTTTTTT. The full variable domain, in which reference TRBV28 and TRBJ2-2 provide the parts outside the CDR3, is DVKVTQSSRYLVKRTGEKVFLECVQDMDHENMFWYRQDPGLGLRLIYFSYDVKMKEKGDIPEGYSVSREKKERFSLILESASTNQTSMYLCASIRENTGELFFGEGSRLTVL.

The V call is TRBV9, the J call TRBJ1-5; weak D call: TRBD1 (6 bases). Germline CDR1 SGDLS, CDR2 YYNGEE. The CDR3 sequence is 14 residues long. V was cut by 4 bases and J by 4 bases, with 12 bases left in between. The CDR3 sequence is CASSPGQSNQPQHF. The CDR3 DNA is TGTGCCAGCAGCCCGGGACAATCTAATCAGCCCCAGCATTTT. The whole variable domain, remainder taken from reference TRBV9 and TRBJ1-5, is DSGVTQTPKHLITATGQRVTLRCSPRSGDLSVYWYQQSLDQGLQFLIQYYNGEERAKGNILERFSAQQFPDLHSELNLSSLELGDSALYFCASSPGQSNQPQHFGDGTRLSIL.

The chain combines TRBV15 with TRBJ2-3, with 10 bases fitting TRBD2. V shed 0 bases, J shed 4 bases, and the junction held 4 bases outside the gene matches. CDR3 length: 16 residues. Germline CDR1 reads LNHNV; CDR2 reads YYDKDF (reference sequence). The CDR3 DNA reads as TGTGCCACCAGCAGAGAACTAGCGGGATACGCAGATACGCAGTATTTT. Its protein product is CATSRELAGYADTQYF.

CDR3 sequence (DNA): TGTGCCAGCAGCGTAGTTCCGGGAGGACCCCAAGAGACCCAGTACTTC. Protein product: CASSVVPGGPQETQYF. V is TRBV9 and J is TRBJ2-5; 7 nucleotides agree with TRBD2. The germline gives CDR1 SGDLS, CDR2 YYNGEE. This CDR3 is 16 amino acids long. The junction had 6 bases not matched to a gene; V was cut back by 0 bases and J by 1 base.

The CDR3 loop reads CASSLQAPSYEQYF. CDR3 bases: TGTGCCAGCAGCTTGCAGGCCCCGTCCTACGAGCAGTACTTC. This rearrangement joins TRBV5-6 to TRBJ2-5; D remains ambiguous. The J call may be mistaken, given a closer DNA end match to TRBJ2-7. CDR3 length equals 14 residues. Germline lookup yields CDR1 SGHDT and CDR2 YYEEEE.